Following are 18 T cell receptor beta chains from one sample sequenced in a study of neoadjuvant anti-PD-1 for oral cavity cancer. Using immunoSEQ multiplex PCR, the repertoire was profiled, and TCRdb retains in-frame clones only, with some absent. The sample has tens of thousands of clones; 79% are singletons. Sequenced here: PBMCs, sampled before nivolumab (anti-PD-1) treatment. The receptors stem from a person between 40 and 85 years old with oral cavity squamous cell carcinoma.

Written as DNA, the CDR3 is TGTGCCAGCAGCCCAACCAGACAGAGCTCTGGAAACACCATATATTTT. It codes for CASSPTRQSSGNTIYF. The chain couples TRBV7-2 to TRBJ1-3, with D possibly matching TRBD1 (5 bases). Germline V gene lookup returns CDR1 SGHTA and CDR2 FQGNSA. V shed 5 bases and J shed 0 bases, with 14 bases lying between them. CDR3 length equals 16 residues.

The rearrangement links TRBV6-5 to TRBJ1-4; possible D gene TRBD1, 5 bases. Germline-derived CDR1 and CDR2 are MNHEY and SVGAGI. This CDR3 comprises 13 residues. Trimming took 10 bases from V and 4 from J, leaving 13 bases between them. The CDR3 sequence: CATGRGVNEKLFF. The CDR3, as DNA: TGTGCCACCGGACGGGGGGTTAATGAAAAACTGTTTTTT.

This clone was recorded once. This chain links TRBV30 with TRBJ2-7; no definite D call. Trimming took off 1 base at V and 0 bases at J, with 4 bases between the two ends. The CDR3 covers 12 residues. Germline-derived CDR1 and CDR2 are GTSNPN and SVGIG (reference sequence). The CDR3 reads CAWSAVSYEQYF. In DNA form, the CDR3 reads TGTGCCTGGAGTGCCGTCTCCTACGAGCAGTACTTC.

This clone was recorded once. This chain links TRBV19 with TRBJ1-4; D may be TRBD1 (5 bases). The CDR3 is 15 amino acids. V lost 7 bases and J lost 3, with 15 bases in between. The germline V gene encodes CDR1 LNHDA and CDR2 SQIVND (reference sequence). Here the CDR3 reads CASKESGSPNEKLFF. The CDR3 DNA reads TGTGCCAGTAAGGAGTCAGGGAGCCCTAATGAAAAACTGTTTTTT.

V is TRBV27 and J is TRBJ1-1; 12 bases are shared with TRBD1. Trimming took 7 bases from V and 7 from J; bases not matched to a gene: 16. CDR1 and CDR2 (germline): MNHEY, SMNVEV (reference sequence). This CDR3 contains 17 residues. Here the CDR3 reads CASKGTGGRTLQNEAFF. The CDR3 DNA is TGTGCCAGCAAGGGGACAGGGGGCCGGACGCTCCAAAATGAAGCTTTCTTT.

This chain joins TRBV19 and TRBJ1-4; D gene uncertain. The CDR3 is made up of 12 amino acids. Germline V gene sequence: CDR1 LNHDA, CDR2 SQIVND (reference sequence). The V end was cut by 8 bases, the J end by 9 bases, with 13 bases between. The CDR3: CASSGTRKKLFF. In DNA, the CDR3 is TGTGCCAGTTCCGGAACTAGGAAAAAACTGTTTTTT.

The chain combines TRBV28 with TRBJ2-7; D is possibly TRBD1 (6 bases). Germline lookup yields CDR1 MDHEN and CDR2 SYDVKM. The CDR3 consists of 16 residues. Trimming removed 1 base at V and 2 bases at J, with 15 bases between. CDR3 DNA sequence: TGTGCCAGCAGTTTATCCCAGGGGTGGGGGACCTACGAGCAGTACTTC. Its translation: CASSLSQGWGTYEQYF.

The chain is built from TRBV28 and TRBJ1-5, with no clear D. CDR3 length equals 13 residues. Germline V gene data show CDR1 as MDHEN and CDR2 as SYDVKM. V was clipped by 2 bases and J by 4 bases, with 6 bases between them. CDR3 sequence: CASSLTLNQPQHF. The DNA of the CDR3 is TGTGCCAGCAGTTTAACCCTAAATCAGCCCCAGCATTTT. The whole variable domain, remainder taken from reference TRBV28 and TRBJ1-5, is DVKVTQSSRYLVKRTGEKVFLECVQDMDHENMFWYRQDPGLGLRLIYFSYDVKMKEKGDIPEGYSVSREKKERFSLILESASTNQTSMYLCASSLTLNQPQHFGDGTRLSIL.

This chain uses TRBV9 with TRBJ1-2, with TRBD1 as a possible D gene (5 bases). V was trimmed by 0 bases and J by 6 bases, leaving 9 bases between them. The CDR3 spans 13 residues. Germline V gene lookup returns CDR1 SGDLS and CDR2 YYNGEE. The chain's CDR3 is CASSVEAGHGYTF. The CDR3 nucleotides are TGTGCCAGCAGCGTAGAAGCAGGGCATGGCTACACCTTC.

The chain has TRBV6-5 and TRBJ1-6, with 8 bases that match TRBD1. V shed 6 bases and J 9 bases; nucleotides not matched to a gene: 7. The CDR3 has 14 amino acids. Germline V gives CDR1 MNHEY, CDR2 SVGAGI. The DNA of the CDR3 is TGTGCCAGCAGCACACAGGGGGGCCCTTCACCCCTCCACTTT. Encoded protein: CASSTQGGPSPLHF.

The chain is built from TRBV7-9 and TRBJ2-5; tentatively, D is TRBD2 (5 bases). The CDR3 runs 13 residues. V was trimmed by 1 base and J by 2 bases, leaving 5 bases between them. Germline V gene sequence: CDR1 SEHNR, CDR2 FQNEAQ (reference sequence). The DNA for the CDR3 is TGTGCCAGCAGCTTAGGGGAGCAAGAGACCCAGTACTTC. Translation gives CASSLGEQETQYF. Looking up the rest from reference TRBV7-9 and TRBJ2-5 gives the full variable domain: DTGVSQNPRHKITKRGQNVTFRCDPISEHNRLYWYRQTLGQGPEFLTYFQNEAQLEKSRLLSDRFSAERPKGSFSTLEIQRTEQGDSAMYLCASSLGEQETQYFGPGTRLLVL.

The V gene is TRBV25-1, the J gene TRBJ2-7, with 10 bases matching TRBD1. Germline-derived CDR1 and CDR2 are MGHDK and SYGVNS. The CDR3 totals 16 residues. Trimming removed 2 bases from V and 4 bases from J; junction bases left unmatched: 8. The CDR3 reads CASSEQGQGTIYEQYF. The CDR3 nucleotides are TGTGCCAGCAGTGAACAGGGACAGGGGACTATTTACGAGCAGTACTTC.

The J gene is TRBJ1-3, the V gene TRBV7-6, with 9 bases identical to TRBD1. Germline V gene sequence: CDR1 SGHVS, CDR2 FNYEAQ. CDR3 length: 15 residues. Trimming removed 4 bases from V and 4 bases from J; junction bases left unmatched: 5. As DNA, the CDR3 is TGTGCCAGCAGCTCCCGGACAGGGGAAGGAAACACCATATATTTT. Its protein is CASSSRTGEGNTIYF.

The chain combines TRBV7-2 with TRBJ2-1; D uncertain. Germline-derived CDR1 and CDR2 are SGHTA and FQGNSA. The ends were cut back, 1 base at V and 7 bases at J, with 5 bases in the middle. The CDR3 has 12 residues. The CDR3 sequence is CASSLVGNEQFF. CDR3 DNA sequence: TGTGCCAGCAGCTTAGTAGGGAATGAGCAGTTCTTC. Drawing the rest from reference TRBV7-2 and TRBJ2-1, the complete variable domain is GAGVSQSPSNKVTEKGKDVELRCDPISGHTALYWYRQSLGQGLEFLIYFQGNSAPDKSGLPSDRFSAERTGGSVSTLTIQRTQQEDSAVYLCASSLVGNEQFFGPGTRLTVL.

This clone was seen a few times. The CDR3 reads CASSPGKGGNGGYTF. The CDR3 nucleotides are TGTGCCAGCTCACCAGGGAAGGGGGGAAATGGTGGCTACACCTTC. The chain uses TRBV18 and TRBJ1-2; D is possibly TRBD1 (6 bases). The CDR3 length is 15 residues. Trimming cost V 2 bases and J 7 bases, with 17 bases left between them. Germline V CDR1 and CDR2: KGHSH, LQKENI.

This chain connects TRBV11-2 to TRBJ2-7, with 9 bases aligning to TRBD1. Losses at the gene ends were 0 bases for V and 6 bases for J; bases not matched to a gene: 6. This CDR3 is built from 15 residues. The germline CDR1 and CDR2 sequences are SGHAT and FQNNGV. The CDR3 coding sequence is TGTGCCAGCAGCTTAGACGGGGACAGGGTATCCGAGCAGTACTTC. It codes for CASSLDGDRVSEQYF.

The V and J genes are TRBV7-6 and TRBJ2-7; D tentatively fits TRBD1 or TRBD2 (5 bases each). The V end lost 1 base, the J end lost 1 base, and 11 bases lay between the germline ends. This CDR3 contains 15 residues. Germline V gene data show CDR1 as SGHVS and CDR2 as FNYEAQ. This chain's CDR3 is CASSLEGGGSYEQYF. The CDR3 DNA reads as TGTGCCAGCAGCTTAGAGGGTGGGGGTTCCTACGAGCAGTACTTC.

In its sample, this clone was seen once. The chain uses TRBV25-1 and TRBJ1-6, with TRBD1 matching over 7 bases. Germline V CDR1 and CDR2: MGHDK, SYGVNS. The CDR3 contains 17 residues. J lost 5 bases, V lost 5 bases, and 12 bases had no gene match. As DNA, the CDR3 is TGTGCCAGCAGTTCCCCCTCGGGACAGCTGAATAATTCACCCCTCCACTTT. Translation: CASSSPSGQLNNSPLHF.